This T cell receptor (beta chain) was sequenced in a study of post-analysis software for immune sequencing data. Turning to the study itself: Both relapsing-remitting and secondary progressive multiple sclerosis featured among the disease courses, as did progressive-relapsing multiple sclerosis. Study-wide points: Those with multiple sclerosis, the patient group, showed significantly lower normalized Chao1 diversity than controls. Four to six TRBV segments were more frequent in patients than controls; TRBV5-6, TRBV5-1 and TRBV20-1 belonged to this group.

This clonotype was counted only a few times. Its antigen remains unknown. The V segment lost 5 bases and the J segment 4 bases; nucleotides outside the gene matches: 8. Germline V lookup: CDR1 MRHNA, CDR2 SNTAGT. This CDR3 has 15 amino acids. Included in the TCR beta cDNA libraries were unique molecular identifiers. The T cell input of roughly 0.9 to 10 million gave roughly 500,000 cDNA molecules. One entry per CDR3 protein, called by TCRdb with MiXCR from the PCR reads. The sample holds hundreds of thousands of distinct CDR3 sequences, approximately 60% seen once. This clonotype was obtained from a girl under 10 years old with multiple sclerosis. The sequenced material came from blood. The V gene is TRBV6-4, the J gene TRBJ2-1; TRBD2 agrees at 7 bases. This CDR3 reads CASSRTSGVYNEQFF. In DNA, the CDR3 is TGTGCCAGCAGTAGGACGAGCGGGGTATACAATGAGCAGTTCTTC.